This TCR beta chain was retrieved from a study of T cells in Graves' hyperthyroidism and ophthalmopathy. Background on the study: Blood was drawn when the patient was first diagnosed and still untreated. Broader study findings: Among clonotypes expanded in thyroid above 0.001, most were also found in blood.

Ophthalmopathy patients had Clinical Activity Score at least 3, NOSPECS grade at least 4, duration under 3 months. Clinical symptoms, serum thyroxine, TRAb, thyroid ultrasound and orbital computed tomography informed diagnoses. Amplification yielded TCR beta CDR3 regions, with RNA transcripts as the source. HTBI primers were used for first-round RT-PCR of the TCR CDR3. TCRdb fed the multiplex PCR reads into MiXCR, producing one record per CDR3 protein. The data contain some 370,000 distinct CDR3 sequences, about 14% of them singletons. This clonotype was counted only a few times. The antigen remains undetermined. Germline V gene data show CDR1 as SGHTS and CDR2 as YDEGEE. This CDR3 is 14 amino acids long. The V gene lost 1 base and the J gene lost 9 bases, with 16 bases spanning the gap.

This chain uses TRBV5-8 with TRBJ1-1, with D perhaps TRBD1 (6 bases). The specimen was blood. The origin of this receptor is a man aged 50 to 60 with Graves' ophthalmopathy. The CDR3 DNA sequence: TGTGCCAGCAGCTTGCGGGGGGCCCTTGGGAAAGCTTTCTTT. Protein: CASSLRGALGKAFF. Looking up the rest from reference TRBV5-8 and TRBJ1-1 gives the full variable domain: EAGVTQSPTHLIKTRGQQATLRCSPISGHTSVYWYQQALGLGLQFLLWYDEGEERNRGNFPPRFSGRQFPNYSSELNVNALELEDSALYLCASSLRGALGKAFFGQGTRLTVV.